The 7 T cell receptor beta chains presented below share a single source sample, sequenced in a study of T cells after posttransplantation cyclophosphamide. A marrow graft followed busulfan-fludarabine conditioning, with cyclophosphamide on days +3 and +4. Only in-frame clones appear in the TCRdb table, and some are missing; sequencing was by immunoSEQ multiplex PCR. Observed in the sample are around 3,200 clones, none of them singletons. The source material was PBMCs, sampled after allogeneic stem cell transplant with posttransplant cyclophosphamide. These receptors all come from a female patient between 60 and 69 years old who received an allogeneic stem cell transplant from a related donor and was CMV-positive. Some T cells may be the graft donor's.

Relative to its sample, this clone is medium-sized. This chain uses TRBV19 with TRBJ2-1; 14 bases agree with TRBD2. The germline V gene encodes CDR1 LNHDA and CDR2 SQIVND (reference sequence). This CDR3 spans 16 amino acids. With 3 bases clipped from V and 6 bases from J, the junction kept 4 bases outside the gene matches. The chain's CDR3 is CASSMGTSGRSNEQFF. The CDR3 region has the DNA TGTGCCAGTAGTATGGGGACTAGCGGGAGATCCAATGAGCAGTTCTTC.

This clone has ten or more counts. The rearrangement uses TRBV5-1 and TRBJ2-7, with a tentative D call TRBD1 (6 bases). Germline V gene sequence: CDR1 SGHRS, CDR2 YFSETQ. Trimming took 4 bases from V and 3 from J, leaving 14 bases between them. The length of the CDR3 is 14 residues. The CDR3: CASSLLGGNYEQYF. In DNA form, the CDR3 reads TGCGCCAGCAGCCTATTAGGGGGAAACTACGAGCAGTACTTC.

This rearrangement joins TRBV19 to TRBJ2-2; TRBD2 agrees at 9 bases. The CDR3 spans 16 residues. Germline V gene sequence: CDR1 LNHDA, CDR2 SQIVND (reference sequence). The V and J ends lost 4 bases and 0 bases, in that order; junction bases with no gene match: 3. CDR3 sequence: CASSRASGTNTGELFF. The CDR3 DNA reads as TGTGCCAGTAGTAGAGCTAGCGGGACGAACACCGGGGAGCTGTTTTTT.

This clone was counted at least ten times. CDR3 sequence reads: CASRALAGNTEAFF. The DNA of the CDR3 is TGCGCCAGCAGAGCACTCGCAGGAAACACTGAAGCTTTCTTT. V gene TRBV5-1 combines with J gene TRBJ1-1; no reliable D call. The V gene's germline CDR1 is SGHRS and CDR2 YFSETQ. V was pared by 5 bases and J by 2 bases, with 13 bases between. This CDR3 is 14 amino acids long.

The table lists this clone with many counts. This chain connects TRBV28 to TRBJ1-5, with 9 bases that match TRBD1. The CDR3 sequence is 16 residues long. Germline assignment: CDR1 MDHEN and CDR2 SYDVKM. V gave up 2 bases and J gave up 9 bases; unmatched junction bases: 11. Here the CDR3 reads CASSLVWGQGWRPQHF. The DNA of the CDR3 is TGTGCCAGCAGTTTAGTATGGGGACAGGGATGGAGGCCCCAGCATTTT.

This clone was detected ten times or more. J is TRBJ2-3 and V is TRBV6-2 or TRBV6-3; 9 nucleotides align to TRBD2. CDR3 length: 14 amino acids. Germline lookup yields CDR1 MNHEY and CDR2 SVGEGT. J gave up 1 base and V 5 bases, and 1 base lay outside the gene matches. The CDR3 loop reads CASSIAGGTDTQYF. In DNA, the CDR3 is TGTGCCAGCAGTATAGCGGGGGGCACAGATACGCAGTATTTT.

This clone was counted ten times or more. The rearrangement links TRBV6-2 or TRBV6-3 to TRBJ2-6; TRBD1 matches 8 bases. This CDR3 has 16 amino acids. The V gene's germline CDR1 is MNHEY and CDR2 SVGEGT. V trimming: 6 bases; J trimming: 2 bases; junction bases outside the gene matches: 6. DNA of the CDR3: TGTGCCAGCAGCAAGGCAGGGGGCGCTGGGGCCAACGTCCTGACTTTC. It codes for CASSKAGGAGANVLTF.